This T cell receptor (beta chain) came from a study of T cell responses to AZD1222 COVID-19 vaccine. The CDR3 loop spans 14 amino acids. Germline CDR1 SNHLY, CDR2 FYNNEI. V was pared by 4 bases and J by 5 bases, with 5 bases of the junction left unmatched. The sample holds one count of this clone. Antigen: not known. Study-wide points: Just 6 or 7 AZD1222 recipients were seropositive at baseline. Donors skewed white British and female; clonal diversity was possibly underestimated. Unmutated variant regions are reportedly targeted by nearly half of spike-specific TCRs.

TCRdb's copy holds only in-frame clones and misses some; the assay was immunoSEQ multiplex PCR. The repertoire holds about 150,000 clones, with about 87% as singletons. The chain couples TRBV2 to TRBJ1-2, with TRBD1 matching over 9 bases. The source is an adult in good health. The sequences come from peripheral blood, collected on day 0 of AZD1222 vaccination. DNA for the CDR3: TGTGCCAGCAGTGCGGGACAGGGACATTATGGCTACACCTTC. Protein sequence: CASSAGQGHYGYTF.